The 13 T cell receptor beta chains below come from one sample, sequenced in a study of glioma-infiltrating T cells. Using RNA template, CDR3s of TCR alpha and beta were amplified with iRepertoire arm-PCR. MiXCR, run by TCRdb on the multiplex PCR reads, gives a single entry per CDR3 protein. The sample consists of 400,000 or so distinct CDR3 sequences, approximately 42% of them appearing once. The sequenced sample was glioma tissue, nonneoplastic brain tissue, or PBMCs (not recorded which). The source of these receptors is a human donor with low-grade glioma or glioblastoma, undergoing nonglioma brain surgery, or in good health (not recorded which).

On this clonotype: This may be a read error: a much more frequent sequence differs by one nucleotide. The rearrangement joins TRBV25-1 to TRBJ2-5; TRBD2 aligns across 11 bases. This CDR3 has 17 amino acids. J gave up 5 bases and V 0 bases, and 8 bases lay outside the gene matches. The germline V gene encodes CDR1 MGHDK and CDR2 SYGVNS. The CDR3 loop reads CASSEYRVAGGPETQYF. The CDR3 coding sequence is TGTGCCAGCAGTGAATATCGAGTAGCGGGAGGGCCGGAGACCCAGTACTTC.

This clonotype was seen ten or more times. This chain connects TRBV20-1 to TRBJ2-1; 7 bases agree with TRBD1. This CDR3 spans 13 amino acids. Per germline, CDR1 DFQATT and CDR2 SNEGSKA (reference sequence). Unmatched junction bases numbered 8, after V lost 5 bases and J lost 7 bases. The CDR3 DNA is TGCAGTGCTCCCGGGACAGCGAGAAATGAGCAGTTCTTC. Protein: CSAPGTARNEQFF.

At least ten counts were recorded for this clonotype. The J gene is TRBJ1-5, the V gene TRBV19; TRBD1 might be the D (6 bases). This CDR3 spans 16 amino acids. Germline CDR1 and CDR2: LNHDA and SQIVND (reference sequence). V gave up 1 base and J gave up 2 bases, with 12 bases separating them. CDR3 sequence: CASSIVRDTGNQPQHF. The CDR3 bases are TGTGCCAGTAGTATAGTCCGGGACACCGGCAATCAGCCCCAGCATTTT. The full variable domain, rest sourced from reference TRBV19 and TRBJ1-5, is DGGITQSPKYLFRKEGQNVTLSCEQNLNHDAMYWYRQDPGQGLRLIYYSQIVNDFQKGDIAEGYSVSREKKESFPLTVTSAQKNPTAFYLCASSIVRDTGNQPQHFGDGTRLSIL.

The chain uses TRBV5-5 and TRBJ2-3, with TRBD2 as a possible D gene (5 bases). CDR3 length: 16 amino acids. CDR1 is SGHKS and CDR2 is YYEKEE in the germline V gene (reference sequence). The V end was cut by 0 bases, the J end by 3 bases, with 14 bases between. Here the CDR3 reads CASSLGVGEGTDTQYF. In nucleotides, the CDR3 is TGTGCCAGCAGCTTGGGTGTGGGAGAAGGGACAGATACGCAGTATTTT.

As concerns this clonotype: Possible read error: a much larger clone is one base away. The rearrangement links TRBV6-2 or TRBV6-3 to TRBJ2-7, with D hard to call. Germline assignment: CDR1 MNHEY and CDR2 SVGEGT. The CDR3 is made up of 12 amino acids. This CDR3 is CANSFPTYEQYF. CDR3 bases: TGTGCCAACAGTTTTCCCACCTACGAGCAGTACTTC.

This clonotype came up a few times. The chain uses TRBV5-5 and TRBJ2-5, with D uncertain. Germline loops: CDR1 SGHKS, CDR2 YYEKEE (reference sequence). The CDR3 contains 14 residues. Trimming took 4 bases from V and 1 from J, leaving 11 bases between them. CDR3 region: CASSSMYSQETQYF. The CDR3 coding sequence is TGTGCCAGCAGCAGCATGTACTCCCAAGAGACCCAGTACTTC.

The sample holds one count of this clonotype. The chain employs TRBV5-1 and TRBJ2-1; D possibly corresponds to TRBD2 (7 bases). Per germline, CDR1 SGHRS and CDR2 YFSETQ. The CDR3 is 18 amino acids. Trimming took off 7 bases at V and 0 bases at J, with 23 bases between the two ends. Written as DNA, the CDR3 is TGCGCCAGCGGACCGGGGGGATTGACAGGCCGCTCCTACAATGAGCAGTTCTTC. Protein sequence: CASGPGGLTGRSYNEQFF.

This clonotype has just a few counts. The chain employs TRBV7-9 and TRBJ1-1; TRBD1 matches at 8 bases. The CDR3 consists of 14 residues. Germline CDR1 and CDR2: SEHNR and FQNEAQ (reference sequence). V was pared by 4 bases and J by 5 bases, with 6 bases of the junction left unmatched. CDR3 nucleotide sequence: TGTGCCAGCAGCTATGCCAGGGGGCCGACTGAAGCTTTCTTT. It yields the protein CASSYARGPTEAFF.

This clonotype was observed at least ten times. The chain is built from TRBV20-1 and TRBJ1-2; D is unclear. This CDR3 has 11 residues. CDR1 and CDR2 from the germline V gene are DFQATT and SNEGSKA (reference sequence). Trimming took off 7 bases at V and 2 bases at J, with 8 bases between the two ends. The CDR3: CSGAKNYGYTF. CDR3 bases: TGCAGTGGGGCCAAGAACTATGGCTACACCTTC.

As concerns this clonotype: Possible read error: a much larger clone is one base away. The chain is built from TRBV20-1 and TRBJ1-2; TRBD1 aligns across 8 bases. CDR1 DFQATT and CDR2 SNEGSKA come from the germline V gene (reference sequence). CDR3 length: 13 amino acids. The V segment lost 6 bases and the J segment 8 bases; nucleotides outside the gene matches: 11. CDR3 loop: CSADLRWTGGYTF. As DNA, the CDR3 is TGCAGTGCCGACCTAAGGTGGACAGGGGGCTACACCTTC.

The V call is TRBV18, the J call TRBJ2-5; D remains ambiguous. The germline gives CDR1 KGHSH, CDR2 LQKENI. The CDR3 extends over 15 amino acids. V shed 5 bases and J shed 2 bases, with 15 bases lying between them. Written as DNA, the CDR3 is TGTGCCAGCTCAACGAGGACCGATCCACAAGAGACCCAGTACTTC. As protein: CASSTRTDPQETQYF.

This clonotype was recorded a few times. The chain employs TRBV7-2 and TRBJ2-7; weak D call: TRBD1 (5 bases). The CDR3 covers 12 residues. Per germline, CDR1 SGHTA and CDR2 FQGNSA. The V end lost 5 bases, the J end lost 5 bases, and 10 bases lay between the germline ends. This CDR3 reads CASSPLDNEQYF. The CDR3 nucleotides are TGTGCCAGCAGCCCACTGGACAACGAGCAGTACTTC.

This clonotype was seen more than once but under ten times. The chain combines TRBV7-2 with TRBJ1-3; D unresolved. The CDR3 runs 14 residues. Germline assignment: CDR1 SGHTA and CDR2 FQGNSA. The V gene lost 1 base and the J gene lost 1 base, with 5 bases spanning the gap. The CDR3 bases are TGTGCCAGCAGCTTAGTGCAGTCTGGAAACACCATATATTTT. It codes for CASSLVQSGNTIYF.